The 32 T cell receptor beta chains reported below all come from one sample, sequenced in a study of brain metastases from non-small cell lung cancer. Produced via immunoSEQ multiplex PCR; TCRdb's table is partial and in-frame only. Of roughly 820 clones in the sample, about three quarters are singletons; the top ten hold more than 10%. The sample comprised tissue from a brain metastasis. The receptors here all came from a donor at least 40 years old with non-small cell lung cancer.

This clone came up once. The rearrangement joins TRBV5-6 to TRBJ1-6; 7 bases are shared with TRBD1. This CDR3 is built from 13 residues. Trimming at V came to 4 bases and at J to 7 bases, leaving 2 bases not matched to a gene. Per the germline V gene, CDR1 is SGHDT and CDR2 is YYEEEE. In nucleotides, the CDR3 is TGTGCCAGCAGCACAGGGGTAAATTCACCCCTCCACTTT. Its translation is CASSTGVNSPLHF.

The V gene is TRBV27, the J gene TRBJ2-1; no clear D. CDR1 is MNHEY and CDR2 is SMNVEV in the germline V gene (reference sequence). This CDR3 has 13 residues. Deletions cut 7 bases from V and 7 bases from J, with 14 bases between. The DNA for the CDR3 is TGTGCCAGCACCCGAGGTGTAGGAAATGAGCAGTTCTTC. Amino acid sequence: CASTRGVGNEQFF.

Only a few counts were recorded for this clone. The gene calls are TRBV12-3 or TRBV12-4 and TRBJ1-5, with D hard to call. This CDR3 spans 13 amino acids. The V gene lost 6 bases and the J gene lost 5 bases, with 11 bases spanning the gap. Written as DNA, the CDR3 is TGTGCCAGCAGCCTAGGGCGGGATCAGCCCCAGCATTTT. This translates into CASSLGRDQPQHF.

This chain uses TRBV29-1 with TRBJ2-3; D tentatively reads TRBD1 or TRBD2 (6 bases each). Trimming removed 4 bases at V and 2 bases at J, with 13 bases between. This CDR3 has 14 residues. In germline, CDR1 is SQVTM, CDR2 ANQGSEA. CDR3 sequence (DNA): TGCAGCGTTGTTGGGTGGGGGGCCACAGATACGCAGTATTTT. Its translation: CSVVGWGATDTQYF.

CDR3 coding DNA: TGTGCCAGCAGCTTAGGCAGGGGGCTCCACTACGAGCAGTACTTC. This codes for CASSLGRGLHYEQYF. This sequence joins TRBV7-3 and TRBJ2-7; 8 positions match TRBD1. Per germline, CDR1 SGHTA and CDR2 FQGTGA. CDR3 length: 15 amino acids. After removal of 2 bases from V and 3 bases from J, the junction contained 6 bases not matched to a gene.

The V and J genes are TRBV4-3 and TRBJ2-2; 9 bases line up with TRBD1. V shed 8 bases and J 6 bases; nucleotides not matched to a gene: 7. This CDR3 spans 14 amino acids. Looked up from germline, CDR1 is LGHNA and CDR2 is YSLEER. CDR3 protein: CASSQGAYAGELFF. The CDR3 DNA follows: TGCGCCAGCTCACAGGGGGCCTACGCCGGGGAGCTGTTTTTT.

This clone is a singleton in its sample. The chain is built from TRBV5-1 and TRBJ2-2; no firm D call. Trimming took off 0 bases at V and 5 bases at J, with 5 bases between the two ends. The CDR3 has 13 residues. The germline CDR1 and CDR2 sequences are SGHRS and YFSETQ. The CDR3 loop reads CASSLAQTGELFF. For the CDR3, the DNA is TGCGCCAGCAGCTTGGCCCAGACCGGGGAGCTGTTTTTT.

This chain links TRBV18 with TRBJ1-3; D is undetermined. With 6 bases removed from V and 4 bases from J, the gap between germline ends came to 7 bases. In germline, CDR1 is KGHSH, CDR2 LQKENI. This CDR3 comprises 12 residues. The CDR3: CASSPKGNTIYF. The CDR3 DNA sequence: TGTGCCAGCTCTCCAAAGGGAAACACCATATATTTT.

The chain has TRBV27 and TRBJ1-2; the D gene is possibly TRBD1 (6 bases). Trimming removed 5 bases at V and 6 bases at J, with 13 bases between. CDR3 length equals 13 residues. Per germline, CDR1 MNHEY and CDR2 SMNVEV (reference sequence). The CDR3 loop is CASSETGFDGYTF. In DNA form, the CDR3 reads TGTGCCAGCAGTGAAACAGGGTTTGATGGCTACACCTTC.

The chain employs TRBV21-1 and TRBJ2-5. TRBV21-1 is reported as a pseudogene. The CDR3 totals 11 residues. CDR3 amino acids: CASRMGETQYF. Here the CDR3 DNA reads TGTGCCAGCAGGATGGGGGAAACCCAGTACTTC.

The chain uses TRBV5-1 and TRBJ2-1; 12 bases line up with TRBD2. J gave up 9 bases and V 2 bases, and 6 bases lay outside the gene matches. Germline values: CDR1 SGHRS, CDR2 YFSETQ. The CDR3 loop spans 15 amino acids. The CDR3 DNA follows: TGCGCCAGCAGCTTCCTAGCGGGGGGGCCAGGTGAGCAGTTCTTC. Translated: CASSFLAGGPGEQFF.

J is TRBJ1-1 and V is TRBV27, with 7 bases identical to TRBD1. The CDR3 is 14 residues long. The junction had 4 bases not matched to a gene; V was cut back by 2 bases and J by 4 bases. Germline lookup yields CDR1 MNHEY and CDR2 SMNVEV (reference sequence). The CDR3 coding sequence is TGTGCCAGCAGTTTAATTAAGGGGGCCACTGAAGCTTTCTTT. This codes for CASSLIKGATEAFF.

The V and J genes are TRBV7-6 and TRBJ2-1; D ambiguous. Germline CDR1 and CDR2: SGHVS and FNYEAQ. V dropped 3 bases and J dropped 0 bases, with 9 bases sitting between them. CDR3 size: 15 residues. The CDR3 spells CASSLGSGSYNEQFF. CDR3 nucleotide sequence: TGTGCCAGCAGCTTGGGGTCAGGCTCCTACAATGAGCAGTTCTTC. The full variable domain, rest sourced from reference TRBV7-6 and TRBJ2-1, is GAGVSQSPRYKVTKRGQDVALRCDPISGHVSLYWYRQALGQGPEFLTYFNYEAQQDKSGLPNDRFSAERPEGSISTLTIQRTEQRDSAMYRCASSLGSGSYNEQFFGPGTRLTVL.

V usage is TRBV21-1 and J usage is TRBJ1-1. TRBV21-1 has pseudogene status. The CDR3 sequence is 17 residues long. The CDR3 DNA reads TGTGCCAGCAGGTTTTCGTTAGCTACCACAATTCGCACTGAAGCTTTCTTT. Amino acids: CASRFSLATTIRTEAFF.

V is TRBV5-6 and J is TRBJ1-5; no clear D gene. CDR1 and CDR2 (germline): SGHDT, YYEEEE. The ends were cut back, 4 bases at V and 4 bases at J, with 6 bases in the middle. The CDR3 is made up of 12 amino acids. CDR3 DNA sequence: TGTGCCAGCAGCACGCCAAATCAGCCCCAGCATTTT. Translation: CASSTPNQPQHF.

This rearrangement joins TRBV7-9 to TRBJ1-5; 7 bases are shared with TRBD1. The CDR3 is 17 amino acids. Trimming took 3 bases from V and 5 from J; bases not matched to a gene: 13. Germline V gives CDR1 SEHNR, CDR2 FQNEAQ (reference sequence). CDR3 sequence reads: CASSFSPGRGQYQPQHF. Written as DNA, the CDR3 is TGTGCCAGCAGCTTCTCACCGGGGAGGGGGCAATATCAGCCCCAGCATTTT.

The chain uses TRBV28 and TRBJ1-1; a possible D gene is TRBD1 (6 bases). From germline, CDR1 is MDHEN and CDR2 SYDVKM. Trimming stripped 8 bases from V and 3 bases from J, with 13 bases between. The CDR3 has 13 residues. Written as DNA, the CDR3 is TGTGCCAGCCGAAGGGAGGGGGACACTGAAGCTTTCTTT. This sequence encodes CASRREGDTEAFF.

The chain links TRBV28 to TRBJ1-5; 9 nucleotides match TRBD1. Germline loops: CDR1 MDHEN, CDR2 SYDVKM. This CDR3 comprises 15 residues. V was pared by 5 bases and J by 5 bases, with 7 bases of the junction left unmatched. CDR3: CASSATGGGYQPQHF. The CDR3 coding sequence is TGTGCCAGCAGTGCAACAGGGGGCGGATATCAGCCCCAGCATTTT. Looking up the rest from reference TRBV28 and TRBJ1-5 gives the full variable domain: DVKVTQSSRYLVKRTGEKVFLECVQDMDHENMFWYRQDPGLGLRLIYFSYDVKMKEKGDIPEGYSVSREKKERFSLILESASTNQTSMYLCASSATGGGYQPQHFGDGTRLSIL.

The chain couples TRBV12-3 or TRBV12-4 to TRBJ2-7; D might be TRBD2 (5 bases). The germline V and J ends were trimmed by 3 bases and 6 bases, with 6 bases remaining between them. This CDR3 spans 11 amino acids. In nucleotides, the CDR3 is TGTGCCAGCAGTTTTCGGGGCGAGCAGTACTTC. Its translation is CASSFRGEQYF.

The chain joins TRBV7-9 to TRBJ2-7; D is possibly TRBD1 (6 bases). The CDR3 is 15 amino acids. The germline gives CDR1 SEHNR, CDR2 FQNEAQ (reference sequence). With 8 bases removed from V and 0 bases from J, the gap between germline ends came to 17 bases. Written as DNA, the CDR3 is TGTGCCAGCTTGGGGGAACAGGGAACCTCCTACGAGCAGTACTTC. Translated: CASLGEQGTSYEQYF.

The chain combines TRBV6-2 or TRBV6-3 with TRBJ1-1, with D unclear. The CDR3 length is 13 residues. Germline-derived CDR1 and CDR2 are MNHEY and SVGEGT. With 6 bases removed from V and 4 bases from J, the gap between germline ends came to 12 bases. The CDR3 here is CASSVSVVTEAFF. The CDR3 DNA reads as TGTGCCAGCAGCGTTTCGGTGGTCACTGAAGCTTTCTTT.

DNA for the CDR3: TGTGCCAGCAGTGAACAGGGTTTCAACGAGCAGTACTTC. It encodes CASSEQGFNEQYF. This rearrangement joins TRBV2 to TRBJ2-7, with a tentative D call TRBD1 (5 bases). CDR3 size: 13 residues. Germline CDR1 is SNHLY and CDR2 is FYNNEI. V shed 2 bases and J shed 5 bases, with 10 bases lying between them.

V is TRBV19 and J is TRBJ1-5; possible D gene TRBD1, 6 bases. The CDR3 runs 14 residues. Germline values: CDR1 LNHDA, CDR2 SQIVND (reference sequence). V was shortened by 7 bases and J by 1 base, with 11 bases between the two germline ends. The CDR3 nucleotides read TGTGCCAGTATCGCAAGGGGGAGCAATCAGCCCCAGCATTTT. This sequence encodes CASIARGSNQPQHF. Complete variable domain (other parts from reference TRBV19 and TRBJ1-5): DGGITQSPKYLFRKEGQNVTLSCEQNLNHDAMYWYRQDPGQGLRLIYYSQIVNDFQKGDIAEGYSVSREKKESFPLTVTSAQKNPTAFYLCASIARGSNQPQHFGDGTRLSIL.

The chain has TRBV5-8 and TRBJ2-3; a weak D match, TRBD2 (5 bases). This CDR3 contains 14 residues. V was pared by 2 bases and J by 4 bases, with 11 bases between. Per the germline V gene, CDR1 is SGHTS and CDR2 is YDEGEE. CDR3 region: CASSLLRGPDTQYF. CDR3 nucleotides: TGTGCCAGCAGCTTACTCCGAGGGCCAGATACGCAGTATTTT. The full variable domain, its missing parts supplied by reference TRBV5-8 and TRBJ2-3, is EAGVTQSPTHLIKTRGQQATLRCSPISGHTSVYWYQQALGLGLQFLLWYDEGEERNRGNFPPRFSGRQFPNYSSELNVNALELEDSALYLCASSLLRGPDTQYFGPGTRLTVL.

CDR3 residues: CASQPWTETNYGYTF. For the CDR3, the DNA is TGCGCCAGCCAACCTTGGACAGAAACTAACTATGGCTACACCTTC. This chain joins TRBV5-1 and TRBJ1-2, with D perhaps TRBD1 (6 bases). The CDR3 loop spans 15 amino acids. The ends were cut back, 7 bases at V and 0 bases at J, with 16 bases in the middle. The germline gives CDR1 SGHRS, CDR2 YFSETQ.

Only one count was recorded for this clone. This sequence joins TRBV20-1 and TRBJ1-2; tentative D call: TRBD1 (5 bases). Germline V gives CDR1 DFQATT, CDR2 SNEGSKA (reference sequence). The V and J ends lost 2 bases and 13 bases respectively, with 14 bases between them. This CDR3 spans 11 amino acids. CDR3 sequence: CSARRDPEGTF. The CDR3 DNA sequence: TGCAGTGCTAGACGGGACCCCGAGGGCACCTTC.

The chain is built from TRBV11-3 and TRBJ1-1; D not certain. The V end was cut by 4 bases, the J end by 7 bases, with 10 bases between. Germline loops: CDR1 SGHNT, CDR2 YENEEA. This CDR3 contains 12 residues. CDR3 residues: CASSSHRIEAFF. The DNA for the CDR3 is TGTGCCAGCAGCTCCCACAGAATTGAAGCTTTCTTT.

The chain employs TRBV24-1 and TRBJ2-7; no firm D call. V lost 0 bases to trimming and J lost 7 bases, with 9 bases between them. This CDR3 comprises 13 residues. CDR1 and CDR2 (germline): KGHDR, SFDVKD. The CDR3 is CATSDLHWGEQYF. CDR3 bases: TGTGCCACCAGTGATTTGCACTGGGGTGAGCAGTACTTC.

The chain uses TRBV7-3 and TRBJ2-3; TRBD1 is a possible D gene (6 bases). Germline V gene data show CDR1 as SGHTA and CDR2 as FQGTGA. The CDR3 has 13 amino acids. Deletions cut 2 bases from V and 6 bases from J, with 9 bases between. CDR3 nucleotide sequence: TGTGCCAGCAGCTTAGGGGGCTTCGATACGCAGTATTTT. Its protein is CASSLGGFDTQYF.

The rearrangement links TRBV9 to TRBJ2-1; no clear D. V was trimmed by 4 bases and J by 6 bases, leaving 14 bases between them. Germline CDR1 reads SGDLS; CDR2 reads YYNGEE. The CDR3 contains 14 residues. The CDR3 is CASSLRPLPNEQFF. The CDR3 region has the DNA TGTGCCAGCAGCCTAAGACCTTTACCCAATGAGCAGTTCTTC.

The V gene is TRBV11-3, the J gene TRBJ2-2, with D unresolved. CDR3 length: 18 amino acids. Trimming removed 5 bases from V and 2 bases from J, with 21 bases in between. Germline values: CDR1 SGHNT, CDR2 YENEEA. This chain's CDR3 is CASSQTQLEASNTGELFF. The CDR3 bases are TGTGCCAGCAGCCAGACGCAGTTGGAAGCGAGCAACACCGGGGAGCTGTTTTTT.

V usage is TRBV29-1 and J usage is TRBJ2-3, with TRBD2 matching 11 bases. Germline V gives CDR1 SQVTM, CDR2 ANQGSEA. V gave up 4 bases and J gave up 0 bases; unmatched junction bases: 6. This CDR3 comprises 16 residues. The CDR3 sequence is CSVGGTSGQSTDTQYF. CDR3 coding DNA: TGCAGCGTTGGGGGGACTAGCGGCCAAAGCACAGATACGCAGTATTTT.